This passage covers 24 T cell receptor beta chains from one sample sequenced in a study of immune cell composition in non-small cell lung cancer. Normal lung sampling was at least 3 cm from the tumour, as distant as possible. Sequenced by immunoSEQ multiplex PCR; TCRdb stores in-frame clones only, minus some. Of 2,000 or so clones listed, around 70% are singletons. Material for sequencing was non-adjacent lung tissue. These receptors were collected from a human donor with non-small cell lung cancer.

With regard to this clone: The same CDR3 is also encoded by other DNA sequences in this sample. The chain carries TRBV7-2 and TRBJ1-1, with D perhaps matching TRBD1 (6 bases). The CDR3 runs to 13 residues. The germline gives CDR1 SGHTA, CDR2 FQGNSA. V lost 4 bases and J lost 5, with 11 bases in between. The CDR3 region is CASSSGRGTEAFF. CDR3 coding DNA: TGTGCCAGCAGCTCCGGCAGGGGTACTGAAGCTTTCTTT. Variable domain in full (rest from reference TRBV7-2 and TRBJ1-1): GAGVSQSPSNKVTEKGKDVELRCDPISGHTALYWYRQSLGQGLEFLIYFQGNSAPDKSGLPSDRFSAERTGGSVSTLTIQRTQQEDSAVYLCASSSGRGTEAFFGQGTRLTVV.

The chain is built from TRBV6-5 and TRBJ1-5; the match to TRBD1 covers 7 bases. The CDR3 runs 15 residues. Germline values: CDR1 MNHEY, CDR2 SVGAGI. Trimming removed 0 bases from V and 7 bases from J; junction bases left unmatched: 6. As DNA, the CDR3 is TGTGCCAGCAGTTACTCGTACAGGGGTACACAGCCCCAGCATTTT. Protein: CASSYSYRGTQPQHF.

V usage is TRBV19 and J usage is TRBJ1-2; TRBD1 agrees at 9 bases. The CDR3 runs to 16 residues. V was pared by 5 bases and J by 2 bases, with 9 bases of the junction left unmatched. Looked up from germline, CDR1 is LNHDA and CDR2 is SQIVND (reference sequence). CDR3 bases: TGTGCCAGTAGTTCGCACCGGGACAGGGAGAACTATGGCTACACCTTC. Translated: CASSSHRDRENYGYTF.

This rearrangement joins TRBV5-1 to TRBJ1-2, with D perhaps TRBD1 (5 bases). Germline-derived CDR1 and CDR2 are SGHRS and YFSETQ. This CDR3 comprises 15 residues. Trimming shortened V by 0 bases and J by 5 bases, and 14 bases separated the two germline ends. CDR3 loop: CASSLGGTGLYGYTF. In DNA form, the CDR3 reads TGCGCCAGCAGCTTGGGGGGCACGGGTCTGTATGGCTACACCTTC.

The rearrangement uses TRBV6-5 and TRBJ1-6, with 8 bases identical to TRBD1. The CDR3 runs to 13 residues. Per germline, CDR1 MNHEY and CDR2 SVGAGI. Losses at the gene ends were 6 bases for V and 8 bases for J; bases not matched to a gene: 3. The CDR3 nucleotides are TGTGCCAGCAGAGGGACAGGCCATTCACCCCTCCACTTT. Translating gives CASRGTGHSPLHF.

This clone has a handful of counts. As DNA, the CDR3 is TGTGCCAGCAGCATTACTAGCGGTAGCACAGATACGCAGTATTTT. It yields the protein CASSITSGSTDTQYF. The chain joins TRBV7-3 to TRBJ2-3; 8 bases line up with TRBD2. Unmatched junction bases numbered 4, after V lost 5 bases and J lost 0 bases. This CDR3 comprises 15 residues. CDR1 is SGHTA and CDR2 is FQGTGA in the germline V gene.

This clone was counted once. The chain carries TRBV4-1 and TRBJ2-5; 14 positions match TRBD2. V lost 3 bases and J lost 5; bases outside the gene matches: 17. Germline lookup yields CDR1 MGHRA and CDR2 YSYEKL. This CDR3 has 20 amino acids. CDR3 sequence reads: CASSHHDGTSGSWNGETQYF. The CDR3 coding sequence is TGCGCCAGCAGCCATCACGACGGGACTAGCGGGAGTTGGAATGGGGAGACCCAGTACTTC.

This sequence joins TRBV5-4 and TRBJ2-7, with TRBD2 matching 11 bases. Germline trimming cut 4 bases from V and 3 bases from J; bases unmatched to any gene: 9. The germline CDR1 and CDR2 sequences are SGHNT and YYREEE (reference sequence). This CDR3 has 16 amino acids. CDR3 sequence: CASSPTAGLAVYEQYF. The CDR3, as DNA: TGTGCCAGCAGCCCTACCGCGGGACTAGCGGTCTACGAGCAGTACTTC.

This clone occurred a few times. CDR3 loop: CASSLGSRGYTF. CDR3 in DNA: TGTGCCAGCAGCTTAGGGTCCCGGGGCTACACCTTC. V is TRBV11-2 and J is TRBJ1-2; the D is unclear. The CDR3 spans 12 residues. Germline V gives CDR1 SGHAT, CDR2 FQNNGV. The V gene lost 1 base and the J gene lost 8 bases, with 8 bases spanning the gap.

The chain uses TRBV29-1 and TRBJ2-3, with D maybe TRBD2 (5 bases). With 4 bases removed from V and 5 bases from J, the gap between germline ends came to 7 bases. In germline, CDR1 is SQVTM, CDR2 ANQGSEA. The CDR3 loop spans 11 amino acids. This chain's CDR3 is CSVVSGDTQYF. For the CDR3, the DNA is TGCAGCGTTGTAAGCGGAGATACGCAGTATTTT.

This chain connects TRBV28 to TRBJ2-7, with D uncertain. This CDR3 spans 13 amino acids. Germline assignment: CDR1 MDHEN and CDR2 SYDVKM. V lost 8 bases to trimming and J lost 1 base, with 12 bases between them. The CDR3: CASQSPLSYEQYF. The CDR3 bases are TGTGCCAGCCAGTCCCCATTGTCCTACGAGCAGTACTTC.

The gene calls are TRBV11-3 and TRBJ1-1; TRBD1 agrees at 7 bases. Unmatched junction bases numbered 3, after V lost 2 bases and J lost 3 bases. The CDR3 spans 14 residues. Germline V lookup: CDR1 SGHNT, CDR2 YENEEA. This CDR3 reads CASSLNRGDTEAFF. As DNA, the CDR3 is TGTGCCAGCAGCTTAAACAGGGGAGACACTGAAGCTTTCTTT.

The V and J genes are TRBV7-8 and TRBJ2-1, with D unclear. The CDR3 contains 14 residues. The V end was cut by 1 base, the J end by 4 bases, with 8 bases between. Per germline, CDR1 SGHVS and CDR2 FQNEAQ. CDR3 amino acids: CASSLVTAYNEQFF. In DNA form, the CDR3 reads TGTGCCAGCAGCTTAGTTACAGCTTACAATGAGCAGTTCTTC. Using reference TRBV7-8 and TRBJ2-1 for the parts outside the CDR3, the full variable domain is GAGVSQSPRYKVAKRGQDVALRCDPISGHVSLFWYQQALGQGPEFLTYFQNEAQLDKSGLPSDRFFAERPEGSVSTLKIQRTQQEDSAVYLCASSLVTAYNEQFFGPGTRLTVL.

The CDR3 coding sequence is TGTGCCAGCAAGGAGGGTCGGGACTATGGCTACACCTTC. Encoded protein: CASKEGRDYGYTF. The chain joins TRBV28 to TRBJ1-2; D unresolved. The CDR3 covers 13 residues. V was pared by 7 bases and J by 3 bases, with 12 bases between. Germline values: CDR1 MDHEN, CDR2 SYDVKM.

J is TRBJ2-1 and V is TRBV27; the match to TRBD2 covers 9 bases. The CDR3 consists of 19 residues. Germline lookup yields CDR1 MNHEY and CDR2 SMNVEV (reference sequence). V was pared by 6 bases and J by 5 bases, with 20 bases of the junction left unmatched. CDR3 residues: CASSLRRWVAGVQDNEQFF. For the CDR3, the DNA is TGTGCCAGCAGCCTACGTCGTTGGGTAGCGGGAGTACAGGACAATGAGCAGTTCTTC.

The chain has TRBV9 and TRBJ1-5, with TRBD1 identical over 9 bases. The V and J ends lost 3 bases and 5 bases, in that order; junction bases with no gene match: 3. Germline-derived CDR1 and CDR2 are SGDLS and YYNGEE. This CDR3 contains 14 residues. This chain's CDR3 is CASSATGGYQPQHF. Here the CDR3 DNA reads TGTGCCAGCAGCGCTACAGGGGGCTATCAGCCCCAGCATTTT.

The chain joins TRBV7-2 to TRBJ2-7, with 12 positions matching TRBD2. V shed 2 bases, J shed 4 bases, and the junction held 6 bases outside the gene matches. The CDR3 spans 16 residues. The V gene's germline CDR1 is SGHTA and CDR2 FQGNSA. CDR3 residues: CASSLLLAGGGYEQYF. The DNA for the CDR3 is TGTGCCAGCAGCTTATTACTAGCGGGAGGAGGTTACGAGCAGTACTTC.

The chain recombines TRBV18 with TRBJ2-7, with TRBD2 as a possible D gene (6 bases). Trimming removed 5 bases at V and 4 bases at J, with 12 bases between. This CDR3 has 13 residues. CDR1 and CDR2 (germline): KGHSH, LQKENI. The chain's CDR3 is CASSRGAGYEQYF. The DNA of the CDR3 is TGTGCCAGCTCAAGAGGGGCGGGATACGAGCAGTACTTC.

J is TRBJ2-1 and V is TRBV7-2, with 7 nucleotides matching TRBD1. CDR3 length: 15 residues. Looked up from germline, CDR1 is SGHTA and CDR2 is FQGNSA. V trimming: 5 bases; J trimming: 12 bases; junction bases outside the gene matches: 16. The CDR3 DNA reads as TGTGCCAGCAGCGTTGACAGGGACACCCCCAAACGGCAGTTCTTC. Translation: CASSVDRDTPKRQFF.

This chain connects TRBV11-2 to TRBJ2-7; 8 bases map to TRBD1. V gave up 3 bases and J gave up 0 bases; unmatched junction bases: 13. Germline lookup yields CDR1 SGHAT and CDR2 FQNNGV. The length of the CDR3 is 18 residues. The CDR3 here is CASSLRATTGQDSYEQYF. CDR3 bases: TGTGCCAGCAGCTTGCGAGCAACCACGGGACAGGACTCCTACGAGCAGTACTTC.

The CDR3 nucleotides read TGTGCCAGCAGCATAATAGCGGGAGTGGGGAATGAGCAGTTCTTC. Encoded protein: CASSIIAGVGNEQFF. This sequence joins TRBV7-3 and TRBJ2-1; 9 nucleotides align to TRBD2. There are 15 residues in the CDR3. The J segment lost 7 bases and the V segment lost 5 bases, leaving 9 bases of the junction unmatched. Germline V gene data show CDR1 as SGHTA and CDR2 as FQGTGA. The full variable domain, completed using reference TRBV7-3 and TRBJ2-1, is GAGVSQTPSNKVTEKGKYVELRCDPISGHTALYWYRQSLGQGPEFLIYFQGTGAADDSGLPNDRFFAVRPEGSVSTLKIQRTERGDSAVYLCASSIIAGVGNEQFFGPGTRLTVL.

V gene TRBV5-1 combines with J gene TRBJ2-7; the D is unclear. Germline V gene lookup returns CDR1 SGHRS and CDR2 YFSETQ. This CDR3 spans 13 amino acids. The V end lost 2 bases, the J end lost 0 bases, and 6 bases lay between the germline ends. The DNA of the CDR3 is TGCGCCAGCAGCTTCGGTTCCTCCTACGAGCAGTACTTC. It translates to CASSFGSSYEQYF.

V gene TRBV10-1 combines with J gene TRBJ2-2; 8 bases are shared with TRBD2. The V and J ends lost 6 bases and 5 bases, in that order; junction bases with no gene match: 14. This CDR3 spans 17 amino acids. CDR1 is WNHNN and CDR2 is SYGVQD in the germline V gene (reference sequence). CDR3 residues: CASRRDDQRGRTGELFF. The CDR3 region has the DNA TGCGCCAGCAGGAGAGATGACCAGCGGGGGAGGACCGGGGAGCTGTTTTTT.

The V call is TRBV5-1, the J call TRBJ1-4; D is undetermined. CDR1 and CDR2 from the germline V gene are SGHRS and YFSETQ. CDR3 size: 16 residues. The V gene lost 1 base and the J gene lost 0 bases, with 10 bases spanning the gap. This chain's CDR3 is CASSLSGWATNEKLFF. In DNA form, the CDR3 reads TGCGCCAGCAGCTTGTCGGGTTGGGCAACTAATGAAAAACTGTTTTTT.